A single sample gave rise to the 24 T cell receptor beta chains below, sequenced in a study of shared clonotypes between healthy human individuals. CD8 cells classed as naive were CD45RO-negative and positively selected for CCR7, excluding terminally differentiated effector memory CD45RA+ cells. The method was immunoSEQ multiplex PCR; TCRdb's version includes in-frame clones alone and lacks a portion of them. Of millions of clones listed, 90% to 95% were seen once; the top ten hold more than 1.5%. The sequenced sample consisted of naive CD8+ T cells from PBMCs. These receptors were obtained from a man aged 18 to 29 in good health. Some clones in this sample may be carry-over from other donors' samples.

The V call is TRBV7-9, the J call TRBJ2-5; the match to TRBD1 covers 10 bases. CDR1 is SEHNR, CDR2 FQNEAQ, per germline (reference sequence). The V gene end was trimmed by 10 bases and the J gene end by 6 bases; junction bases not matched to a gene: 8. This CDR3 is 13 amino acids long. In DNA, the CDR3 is TGTGCCATCAGACAGGGGGCCGGAAAGACCCAGTACTTC. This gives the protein CAIRQGAGKTQYF. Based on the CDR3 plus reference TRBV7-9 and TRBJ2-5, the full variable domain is DTGVSQNPRHKITKRGQNVTFRCDPISEHNRLYWYRQTLGQGPEFLTYFQNEAQLEKSRLLSDRFSAERPKGSFSTLEIQRTEQGDSAMYLCAIRQGAGKTQYFGPGTRLLVL.

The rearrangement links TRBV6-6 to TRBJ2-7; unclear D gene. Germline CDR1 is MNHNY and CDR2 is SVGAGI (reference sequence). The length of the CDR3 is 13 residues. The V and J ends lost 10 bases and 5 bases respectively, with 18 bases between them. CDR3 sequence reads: CATAPLIGDEQYF. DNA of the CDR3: TGTGCCACCGCCCCCCTCATTGGTGACGAGCAGTACTTC.

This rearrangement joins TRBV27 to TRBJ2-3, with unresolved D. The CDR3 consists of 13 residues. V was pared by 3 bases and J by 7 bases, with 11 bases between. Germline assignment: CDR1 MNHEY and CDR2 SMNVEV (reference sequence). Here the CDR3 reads CASSFSLSYTQYF. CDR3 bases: TGTGCCAGCAGTTTTTCCCTATCGTATACGCAGTATTTT.

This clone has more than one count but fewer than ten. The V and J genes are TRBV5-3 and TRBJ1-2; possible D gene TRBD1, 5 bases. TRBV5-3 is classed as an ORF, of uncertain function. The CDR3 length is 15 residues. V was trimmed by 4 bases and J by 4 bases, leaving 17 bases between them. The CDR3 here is CARSPPGEETYGYTF. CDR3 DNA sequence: TGTGCCAGAAGCCCTCCGGGGGAGGAGACCTATGGCTACACCTTC.

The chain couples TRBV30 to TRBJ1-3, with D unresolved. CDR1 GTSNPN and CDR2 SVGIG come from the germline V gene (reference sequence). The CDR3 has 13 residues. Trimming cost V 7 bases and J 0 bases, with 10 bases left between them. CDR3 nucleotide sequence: TGTGCCTTCAGGCTGAACTCTGGAAACACCATATATTTT. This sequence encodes CAFRLNSGNTIYF.

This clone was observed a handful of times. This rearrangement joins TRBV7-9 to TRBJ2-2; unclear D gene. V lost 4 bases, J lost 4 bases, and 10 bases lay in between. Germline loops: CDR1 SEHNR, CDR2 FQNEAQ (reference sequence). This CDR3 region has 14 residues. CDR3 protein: CASSWTASTGELFF. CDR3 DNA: TGTGCCAGCAGCTGGACCGCGAGCACCGGGGAGCTGTTTTTT.

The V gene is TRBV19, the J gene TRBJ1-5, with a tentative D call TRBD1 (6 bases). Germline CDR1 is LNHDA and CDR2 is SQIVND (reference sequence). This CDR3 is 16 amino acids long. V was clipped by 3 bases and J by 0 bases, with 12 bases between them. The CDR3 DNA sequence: TGTGCCAGTAGTATCAACACAGGGTATAGCAATCAGCCCCAGCATTTT. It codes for CASSINTGYSNQPQHF. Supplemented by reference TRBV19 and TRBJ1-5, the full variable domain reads DGGITQSPKYLFRKEGQNVTLSCEQNLNHDAMYWYRQDPGQGLRLIYYSQIVNDFQKGDIAEGYSVSREKKESFPLTVTSAQKNPTAFYLCASSINTGYSNQPQHFGDGTRLSIL.

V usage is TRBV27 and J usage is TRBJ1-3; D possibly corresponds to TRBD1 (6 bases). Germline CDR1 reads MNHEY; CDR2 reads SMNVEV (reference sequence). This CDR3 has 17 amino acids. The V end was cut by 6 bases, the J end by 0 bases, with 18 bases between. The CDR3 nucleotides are TGTGCCAGCAGCTGGGGGGACCCCAGGGGCTCTGGAAACACCATATATTTT. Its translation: CASSWGDPRGSGNTIYF.

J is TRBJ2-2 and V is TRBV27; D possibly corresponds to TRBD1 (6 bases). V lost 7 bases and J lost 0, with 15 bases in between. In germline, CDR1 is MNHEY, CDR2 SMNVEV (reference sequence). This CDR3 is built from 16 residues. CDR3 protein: CASIGREGANTGELFF. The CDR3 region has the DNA TGTGCCAGCATCGGCCGTGAGGGGGCGAACACCGGGGAGCTGTTTTTT.

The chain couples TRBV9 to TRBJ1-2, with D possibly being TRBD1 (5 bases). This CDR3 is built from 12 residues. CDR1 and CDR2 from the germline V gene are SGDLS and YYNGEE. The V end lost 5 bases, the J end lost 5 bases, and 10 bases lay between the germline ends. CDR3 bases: TGTGCCAGCAGTCTAGGACATTATGGCTACACCTTC. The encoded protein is CASSLGHYGYTF.

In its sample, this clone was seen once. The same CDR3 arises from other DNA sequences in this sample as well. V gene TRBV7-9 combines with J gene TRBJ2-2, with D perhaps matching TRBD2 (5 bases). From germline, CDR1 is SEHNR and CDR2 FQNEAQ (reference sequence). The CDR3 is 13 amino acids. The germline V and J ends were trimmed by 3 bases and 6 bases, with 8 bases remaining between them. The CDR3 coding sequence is TGTGCCAGCAGCTTGTCCGGGGCCGGGGAGCTGTTTTTT. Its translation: CASSLSGAGELFF.

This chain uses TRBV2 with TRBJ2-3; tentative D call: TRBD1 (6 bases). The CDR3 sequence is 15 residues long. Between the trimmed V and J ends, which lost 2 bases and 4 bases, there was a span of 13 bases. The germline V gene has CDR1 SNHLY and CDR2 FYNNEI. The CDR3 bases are TGTGCCAGCAGTGAACCACTAGAGGGGGCAGATACGCAGTATTTT. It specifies CASSEPLEGADTQYF.

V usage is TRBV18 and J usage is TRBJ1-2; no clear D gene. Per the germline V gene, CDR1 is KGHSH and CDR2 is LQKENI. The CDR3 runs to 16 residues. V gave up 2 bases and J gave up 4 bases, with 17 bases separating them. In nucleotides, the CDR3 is TGTGCCAGCTCACCAAGTGACCTCCGGAGAGGCTATGGCTACACCTTC. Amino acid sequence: CASSPSDLRRGYGYTF.

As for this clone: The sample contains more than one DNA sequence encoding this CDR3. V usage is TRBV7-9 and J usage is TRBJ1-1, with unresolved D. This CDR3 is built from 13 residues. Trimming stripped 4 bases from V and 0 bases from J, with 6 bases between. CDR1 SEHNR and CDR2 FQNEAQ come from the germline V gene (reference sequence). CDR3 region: CASSSLMNTEAFF. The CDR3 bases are TGTGCCAGCAGCTCCCTTATGAACACTGAAGCTTTCTTT.

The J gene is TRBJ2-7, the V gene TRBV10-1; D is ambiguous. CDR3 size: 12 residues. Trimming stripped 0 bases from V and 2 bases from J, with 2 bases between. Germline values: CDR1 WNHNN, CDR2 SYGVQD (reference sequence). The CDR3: CASSESTYEQYF. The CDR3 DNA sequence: TGCGCCAGCAGTGAGTCGACCTACGAGCAGTACTTC.

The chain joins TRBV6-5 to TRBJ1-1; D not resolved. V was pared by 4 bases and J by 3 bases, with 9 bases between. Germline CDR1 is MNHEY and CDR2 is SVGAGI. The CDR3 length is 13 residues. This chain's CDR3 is CASSSGVDTEAFF. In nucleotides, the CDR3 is TGTGCCAGCAGTTCGGGAGTGGACACTGAAGCTTTCTTT.

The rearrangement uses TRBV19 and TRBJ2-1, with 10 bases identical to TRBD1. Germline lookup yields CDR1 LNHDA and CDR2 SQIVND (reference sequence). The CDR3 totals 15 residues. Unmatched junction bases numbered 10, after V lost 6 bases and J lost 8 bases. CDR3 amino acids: CASRFRDRGWDEQFF. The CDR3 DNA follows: TGTGCCAGTAGGTTCCGGGACAGGGGATGGGATGAGCAGTTCTTC. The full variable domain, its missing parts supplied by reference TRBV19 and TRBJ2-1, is DGGITQSPKYLFRKEGQNVTLSCEQNLNHDAMYWYRQDPGQGLRLIYYSQIVNDFQKGDIAEGYSVSREKKESFPLTVTSAQKNPTAFYLCASRFRDRGWDEQFFGPGTRLTVL.

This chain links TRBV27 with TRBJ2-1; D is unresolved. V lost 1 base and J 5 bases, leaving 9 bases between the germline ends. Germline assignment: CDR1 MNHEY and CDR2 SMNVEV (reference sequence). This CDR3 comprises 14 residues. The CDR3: CASSLLALDNEQFF. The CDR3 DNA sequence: TGTGCCAGCAGTTTATTGGCCTTAGACAATGAGCAGTTCTTC.

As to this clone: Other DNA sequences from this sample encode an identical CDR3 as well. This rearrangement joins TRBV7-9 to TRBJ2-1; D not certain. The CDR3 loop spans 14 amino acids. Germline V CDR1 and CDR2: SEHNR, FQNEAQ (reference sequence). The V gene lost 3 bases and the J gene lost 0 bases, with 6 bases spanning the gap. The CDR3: CASSFGSSYNEQFF. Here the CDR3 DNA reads TGTGCCAGCAGCTTCGGTAGCTCCTACAATGAGCAGTTCTTC.

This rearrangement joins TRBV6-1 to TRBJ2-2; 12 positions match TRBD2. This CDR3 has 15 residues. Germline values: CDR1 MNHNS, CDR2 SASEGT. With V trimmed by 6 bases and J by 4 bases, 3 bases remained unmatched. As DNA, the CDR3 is TGTGCCAGCAGAGGACTAGCGGGATCCACCGGGGAGCTGTTTTTT. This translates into CASRGLAGSTGELFF.

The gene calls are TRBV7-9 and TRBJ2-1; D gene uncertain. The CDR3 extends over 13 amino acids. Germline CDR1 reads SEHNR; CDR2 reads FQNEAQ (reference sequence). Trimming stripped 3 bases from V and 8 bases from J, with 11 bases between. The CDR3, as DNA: TGTGCCAGCAGCTTGGGCCGAAGCGATGAGCAGTTCTTC. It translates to CASSLGRSDEQFF.

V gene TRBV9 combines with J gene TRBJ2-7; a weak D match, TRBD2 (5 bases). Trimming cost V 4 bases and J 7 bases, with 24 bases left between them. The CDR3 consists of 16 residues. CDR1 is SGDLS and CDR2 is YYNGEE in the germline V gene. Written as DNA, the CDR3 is TGTGCCAGCAGCCCAAGAACTGACGGGGTCCCCCTAGAGCAGTACTTC. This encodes CASSPRTDGVPLEQYF. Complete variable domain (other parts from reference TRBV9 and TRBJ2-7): DSGVTQTPKHLITATGQRVTLRCSPRSGDLSVYWYQQSLDQGLQFLIQYYNGEERAKGNILERFSAQQFPDLHSELNLSSLELGDSALYFCASSPRTDGVPLEQYFGPGTRLTVT.

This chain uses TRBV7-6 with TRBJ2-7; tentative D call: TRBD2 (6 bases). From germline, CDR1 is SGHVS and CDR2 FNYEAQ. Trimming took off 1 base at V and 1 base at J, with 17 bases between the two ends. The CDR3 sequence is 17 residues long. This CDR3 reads CASSLGAGTGGSYEQYF. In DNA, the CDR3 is TGTGCCAGCAGCTTAGGGGCAGGGACTGGGGGATCCTACGAGCAGTACTTC.

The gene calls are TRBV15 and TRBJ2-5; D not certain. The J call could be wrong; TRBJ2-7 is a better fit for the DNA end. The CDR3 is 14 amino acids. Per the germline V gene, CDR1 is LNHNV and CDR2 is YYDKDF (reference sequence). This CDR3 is CATSRVISSYEQYF. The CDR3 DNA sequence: TGTGCCACCAGCAGAGTAATTAGCAGCTACGAGCAGTACTTC.